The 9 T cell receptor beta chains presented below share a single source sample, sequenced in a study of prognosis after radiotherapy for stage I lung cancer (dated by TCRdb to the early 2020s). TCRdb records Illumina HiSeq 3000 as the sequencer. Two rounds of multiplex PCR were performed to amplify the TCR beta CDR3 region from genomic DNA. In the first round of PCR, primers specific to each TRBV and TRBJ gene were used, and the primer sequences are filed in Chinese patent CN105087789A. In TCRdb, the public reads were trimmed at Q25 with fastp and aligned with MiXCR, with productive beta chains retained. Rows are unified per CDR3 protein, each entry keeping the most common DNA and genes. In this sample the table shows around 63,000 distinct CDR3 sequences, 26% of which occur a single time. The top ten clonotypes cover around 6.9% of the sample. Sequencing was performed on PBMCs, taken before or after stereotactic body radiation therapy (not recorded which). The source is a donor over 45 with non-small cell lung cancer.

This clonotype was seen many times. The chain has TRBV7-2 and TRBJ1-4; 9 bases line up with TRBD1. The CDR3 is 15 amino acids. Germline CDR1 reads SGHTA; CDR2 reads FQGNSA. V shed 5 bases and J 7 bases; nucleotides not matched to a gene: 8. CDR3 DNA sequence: TGTGCCAGCAGCCGAAACAGGGGGCTGGTTGAAAAACTGTTTTTT. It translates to CASSRNRGLVEKLFF. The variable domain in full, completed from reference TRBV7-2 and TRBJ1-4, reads GAGVSQSPSNKVTEKGKDVELRCDPISGHTALYWYRQSLGQGLEFLIYFQGNSAPDKSGLPSDRFSAERTGGSVSTLTIQRTQQEDSAVYLCASSRNRGLVEKLFFGSGTQLSVL.

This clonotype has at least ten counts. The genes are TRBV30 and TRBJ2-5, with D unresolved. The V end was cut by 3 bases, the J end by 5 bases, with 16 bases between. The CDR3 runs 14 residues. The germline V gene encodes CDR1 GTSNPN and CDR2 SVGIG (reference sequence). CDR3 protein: CAWRAHQQWETQYF. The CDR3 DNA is TGTGCCTGGAGGGCCCATCAACAGTGGGAGACCCAGTACTTC.

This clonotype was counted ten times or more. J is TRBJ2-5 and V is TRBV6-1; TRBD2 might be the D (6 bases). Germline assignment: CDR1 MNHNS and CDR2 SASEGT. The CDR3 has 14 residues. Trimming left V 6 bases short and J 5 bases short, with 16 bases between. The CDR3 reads CASSPGGGRETQYF. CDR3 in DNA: TGTGCCAGCAGCCCAGGTGGGGGGAGGGAGACCCAGTACTTC.

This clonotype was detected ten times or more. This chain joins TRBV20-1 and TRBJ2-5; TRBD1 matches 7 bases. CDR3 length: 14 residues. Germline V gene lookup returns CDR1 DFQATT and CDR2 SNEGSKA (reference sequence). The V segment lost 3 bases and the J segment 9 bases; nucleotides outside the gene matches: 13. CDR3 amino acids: CSARSSGQAAAQYF. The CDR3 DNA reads TGCAGTGCTAGGAGTTCTGGACAGGCCGCGGCCCAGTACTTC.

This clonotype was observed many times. The DNA for the CDR3 is TGTGCCAGCAAAAATACAGGGGGCCTGATCTACGAGCAGTACTTC. Its protein product is CASKNTGGLIYEQYF. The genes are TRBV6-4 and TRBJ2-7; 9 positions match TRBD1. V trimming: 7 bases; J trimming: 3 bases; junction bases outside the gene matches: 10. Germline CDR1 and CDR2: MRHNA and SNTAGT. The CDR3 has 15 residues.

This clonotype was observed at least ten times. The CDR3 DNA follows: TGTGCCAGCAGACCTCCCGGGACAGGGGGTTTCTATGGCTACACCTTC. This codes for CASRPPGTGGFYGYTF. The J gene is TRBJ1-2, the V gene TRBV28; TRBD1 aligns across 11 bases. From germline, CDR1 is MDHEN and CDR2 SYDVKM. This CDR3 has 16 amino acids. V lost 6 bases, J lost 4 bases, and 10 bases stayed unmatched.

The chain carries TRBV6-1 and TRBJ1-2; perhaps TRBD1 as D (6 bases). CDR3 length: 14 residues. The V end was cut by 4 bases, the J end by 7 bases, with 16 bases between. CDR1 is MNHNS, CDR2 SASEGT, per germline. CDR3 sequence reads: CASSVWGAGGGYTF. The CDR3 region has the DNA TGTGCCAGCAGTGTTTGGGGGGCGGGCGGTGGCTACACCTTC.

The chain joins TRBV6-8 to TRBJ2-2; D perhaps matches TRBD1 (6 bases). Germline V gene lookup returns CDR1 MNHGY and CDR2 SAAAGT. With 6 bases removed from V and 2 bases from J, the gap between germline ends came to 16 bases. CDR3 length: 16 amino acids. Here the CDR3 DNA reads TGTGCCAGCAGAAAGGACAGTGTTGCAAACACCGGGGAGCTGTTTTTT. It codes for CASRKDSVANTGELFF.

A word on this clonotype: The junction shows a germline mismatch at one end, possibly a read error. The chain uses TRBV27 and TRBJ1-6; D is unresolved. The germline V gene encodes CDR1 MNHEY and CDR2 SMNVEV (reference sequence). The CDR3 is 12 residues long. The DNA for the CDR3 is TGTGCCAGCAGTTTGCCCGGGAGGGCCCTAAACTTT. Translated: CASSLPGRALNF.